These 16 T cell receptor beta chains originate from one sample sequenced in a study of breast tumors, draining lymph nodes, adjacent tissues. TCRdb reprocessed the multiplex PCR reads with MiXCR, giving one entry per CDR3 protein. The sample lists roughly 49,000 distinct CDR3 sequences, around 40% occurring once. Specimen: breast tumor tissue. All receptors come from a female donor with breast cancer. Some clones in this sample may be carry-over from other donors' samples.

As regards this clonotype: A read error may be the cause here, since a much bigger clone is one base away. This sequence joins TRBV12-3 or TRBV12-4 and TRBJ1-2, with D perhaps TRBD1 (5 bases). This CDR3 region has 13 residues. The V end lost 3 bases, the J end lost 5 bases, and 10 bases lay between the germline ends. This CDR3 is CASSFGGGYGYTF. In DNA form, the CDR3 reads TGTGCCAGCAGTTTCGGGGGGGGATATGGCTACACCTTC.

The chain couples TRBV24-1 to TRBJ2-7; either TRBD1 or TRBD2 may fit D (6 bases each). Trimming took 5 bases from V and 2 from J, leaving 21 bases between them. Germline CDR1 is KGHDR and CDR2 is SFDVKD. CDR3 length: 17 residues. Written as DNA, the CDR3 is TGTGCCACCAGTGCTAGAGTCGGAGGGGGTCCCCCCTACGAGCAGTACTTC. Its translation: CATSARVGGGPPYEQYF.

The chain is built from TRBV20-1 and TRBJ2-6; D not resolved. CDR1 is DFQATT and CDR2 is SNEGSKA in the germline V gene (reference sequence). CDR3 length equals 11 residues. The germline V and J ends were trimmed by 3 bases and 9 bases, with 6 bases remaining between them. The CDR3 bases are TGCAGTGCTAGCCAGGACAACGTCCTGACTTTC. It codes for CSASQDNVLTF.

The sample holds a few counts of this clonotype. This chain uses TRBV2 with TRBJ1-2; TRBD1 is a possible D gene (6 bases). This CDR3 comprises 13 residues. The germline V and J ends were trimmed by 3 bases and 1 base, with 6 bases remaining between them. CDR1 is SNHLY and CDR2 is FYNNEI in the germline V gene. Here the CDR3 DNA reads TGTGCCAGCAGTGACAGGGGTAACTATGGCTACACCTTC. Translating it yields CASSDRGNYGYTF.

This chain connects TRBV7-9 to TRBJ2-3; D might be TRBD2 (5 bases). V shed 6 bases and J shed 2 bases, with 6 bases lying between them. The CDR3 extends over 12 amino acids. Looked up from germline, CDR1 is SEHNR and CDR2 is FQNEAQ (reference sequence). The CDR3 spells CASREDTDTQYF. CDR3 coding DNA: TGTGCCAGCAGGGAGGACACAGATACGCAGTATTTT.

Worth noting for this clonotype: No conserved phenylalanine or tryptophan ends this CDR3, so it is likely a read error. This chain joins TRBV29-1 and TRBJ2-2, with D maybe TRBD2 (5 bases). With 7 bases removed from V and 13 bases from J, the gap between germline ends came to 19 bases. Per the germline V gene, CDR1 is SQVTM and CDR2 is ANQGSEA. The CDR3 contains 12 residues. The CDR3 loop reads CSAQGEGSGLFL. In DNA form, the CDR3 reads TGCAGCGCCCAAGGAGAGGGTAGTGGGCTGTTTCTT.

This clonotype was seen many times. CDR3 nucleotides: TGCAGTGCTCCCGACTCCGGGGAAGGGAACATTCAGTACTTC. It yields the protein CSAPDSGEGNIQYF. V is TRBV20-1 and J is TRBJ2-4; possibly TRBD2 for D (5 bases). The CDR3 contains 14 residues. V dropped 5 bases and J dropped 7 bases, with 18 bases sitting between them. Looked up from germline, CDR1 is DFQATT and CDR2 is SNEGSKA (reference sequence).

The rearrangement joins TRBV9 to TRBJ2-1; TRBD2 aligns across 15 bases. CDR1 is SGDLS, CDR2 YYNGEE, per germline. J was trimmed by 10 bases and V by 2 bases; bases with no gene match: 13. The CDR3 extends over 18 amino acids. The CDR3 loop is CASSVGGLAGGKTGEQFF. CDR3 nucleotides: TGTGCCAGCAGCGTGGGGGGACTAGCGGGAGGCAAGACTGGGGAGCAGTTCTTC.

The chain has TRBV20-1 and TRBJ2-2, with D unclear. V was shortened by 0 bases and J by 1 base, with 6 bases between the two germline ends. Looked up from germline, CDR1 is DFQATT and CDR2 is SNEGSKA (reference sequence). The CDR3 extends over 14 amino acids. Written as DNA, the CDR3 is TGCAGTGCTAGAGATGCCCAGAACACCGGGGAGCTGTTTTTT. Its protein product is CSARDAQNTGELFF.

In this sample, this clonotype turned up many times. The gene calls are TRBV14 and TRBJ1-5; the D is unclear. The germline CDR1 and CDR2 sequences are SGHDN and FVKESK. V dropped 3 bases and J dropped 4 bases, with 4 bases sitting between them. This CDR3 is 12 amino acids long. The CDR3 coding sequence is TGTGCCAGCAGCCACGTTAATCAGCCCCAGCATTTT. It encodes CASSHVNQPQHF.

In its sample, this clonotype was seen once. One junction end disagrees with the germline gene, perhaps due to a read error. V usage is TRBV6-2 or TRBV6-3 and J usage is TRBJ2-3; D ambiguous. CDR1 is MNHEY and CDR2 is SVGEGT in the germline V gene. The CDR3 loop spans 13 amino acids. The CDR3 DNA reads TGTGCCCGCAGACCCGACAGCACAGATACGCAGTATTTT. Its protein is CARRPDSTDTQYF.

The chain combines TRBV20-1 with TRBJ1-5, with a possible D match to TRBD1 (5 bases). Per germline, CDR1 DFQATT and CDR2 SNEGSKA (reference sequence). Trimming cost V 6 bases and J 0 bases, with 12 bases left between them. The CDR3 is made up of 14 amino acids. The CDR3 coding sequence is TGCAGTGCCGTCGACAGATATAGCAATCAGCCCCAGCATTTT. This gives the protein CSAVDRYSNQPQHF.

About this clonotype itself: This may be a read error, as it is one base from a much larger clone. The rearrangement uses TRBV11-1 and TRBJ2-4, with D tentatively TRBD2 (7 bases). V lost 7 bases, J lost 6 bases, and 16 bases lay in between. This CDR3 has 14 residues. Per the germline V gene, CDR1 is SGHAT and CDR2 is FQDESV (reference sequence). Written as DNA, the CDR3 is TGTGCCAGCACAAAGGGGGGGGATGCAAACATTCAGTACTTC. Translated, it gives CASTKGGDANIQYF.

This clonotype was seen ten or more times. The chain couples TRBV4-3 to TRBJ1-2; the D is unclear. CDR1 and CDR2 (germline): LGHNA, YSLEER. There are 14 residues in the CDR3. With 0 bases removed from V and 2 bases from J, the gap between germline ends came to 7 bases. DNA of the CDR3: TGCGCCAGCAGCCAAGATTCAACAAACTATGGCTACACCTTC. Amino acids: CASSQDSTNYGYTF.

As to this clonotype: Given the absence of the conserved phenylalanine or tryptophan at the CDR3 end, a read error is likely. This chain uses TRBV5-1 with TRBJ2-7, with 7 bases that match TRBD1. V dropped 3 bases and J dropped 5; count of bases not matched to a gene: 11. The CDR3 is 15 amino acids. Germline V lookup: CDR1 SGHRS, CDR2 YFSETQ. CDR3 sequence reads: CASSWIGGYYDEQYL. In DNA form, the CDR3 reads TGCGCCAGCAGCTGGATAGGGGGCTACTACGACGAGCAGTACCTC.

The chain joins TRBV7-8 to TRBJ1-2; TRBD1 is a possible D gene (5 bases). Trimming removed 0 bases from V and 6 bases from J, with 5 bases in between. Germline V CDR1 and CDR2: SGHVS, FQNEAQ. The CDR3 covers 12 residues. Here the CDR3 DNA reads TGTGCCAGCAGCTTAGCAGGGGATGGCTACACCTTC. Its protein is CASSLAGDGYTF.